This TCR beta chain was profiled in a study of T cell changes during pregnancy in multiple sclerosis. CDR1 is SGHNT and CDR2 is YYREEE in the germline V gene (reference sequence). Trimming cost V 3 bases and J 1 base; bases outside gene matches: 6. The CDR3 is 16 residues long. Clones were read by immunoSEQ multiplex PCR, and TCRdb kept only the in-frame ones, dropping some. The repertoire holds roughly 89,000 clones, 94% seen once, with 2% to 2.5% in the top ten. The TCR sequence derives from a female donor with multiple sclerosis, enrolled in a pregnancy study. J is TRBJ2-3 and V is TRBV5-4; TRBD2 agrees at 9 bases. The sample here was peripheral blood, taken in the third trimester of pregnancy. CDR3 region: CASSWILAGGTDTQYF. CDR3 coding DNA: TGTGCCAGCAGCTGGATCTTAGCGGGAGGCACAGATACGCAGTATTTT.